The T cell receptor (beta chain) described here comes from a study of cytomegalovirus exposure and HLA in healthy donors. Note on this clone: What it binds is unknown.

CDR1 and CDR2 (germline): SNHLY, FYNNEI. The CDR3 runs 12 residues. V was clipped by 4 bases and J by 6 bases, with 6 bases between them. Study results and caveats: With later analysis, a missense DCLRE1C variant became linked to TCR beta V- and J-gene trimming.

The study ran its PCR with 60 Vbeta and 13 Jbeta primers. Assay used: immunoSEQ multiplex PCR; TCRdb lists only in-frame clones, some missing. The repertoire includes about 140,000 clones, approximately 82% of them detected once, and 1.4% to 1.5% sits in the top ten. This TCR came from a young man in good health and CMV-seropositive. The specimen was PBMCs. The V call is TRBV2, the J call TRBJ2-2; the D gene is possibly TRBD2 (5 bases). DNA of the CDR3: TGTGCCAGCAGTGTACTAGCCGGGGAGCTGTTTTTT. Translation gives CASSVLAGELFF.